The 19 T cell receptor beta chains below all came from one sample that was sequenced in a study of shared clonotypes between healthy human individuals. Only in-frame clones appear in the TCRdb table, and some are missing; sequencing was by immunoSEQ multiplex PCR. The table shows roughly 1,500,000 clones, with approximately 98.5% occurring only once. The sequenced sample consisted of naive CD4+ T cells sorted from blood. The subset is: CD45RA+ positively selected. The origin of the receptors is a young man in good health.

This clone was seen a single time. The chain uses TRBV18 and TRBJ2-7; weak D call: TRBD2 (5 bases). The CDR3 spans 16 residues. CDR1 is KGHSH and CDR2 is LQKENI in the germline V gene. Trimming shortened V by 3 bases and J by 2 bases, and 17 bases separated the two germline ends. CDR3 in DNA: TGTGCCAGCTCACCCCTCATGAGCGGTGGCACCTACGAGCAGTACTTC. It is translated as CASSPLMSGGTYEQYF.

The chain links TRBV11-3 to TRBJ2-1; D is ambiguous. The germline V gene encodes CDR1 SGHNT and CDR2 YENEEA. Trimming took off 3 bases at V and 6 bases at J, with 9 bases between the two ends. This CDR3 contains 13 residues. The CDR3 protein is CASSLSATNEQFF. In nucleotides, the CDR3 is TGTGCCAGCAGCTTGTCAGCCACCAATGAGCAGTTCTTC.

The J gene is TRBJ1-1, the V gene TRBV18; 8 bases are shared with TRBD1. V dropped 2 bases and J dropped 6; count of bases not matched to a gene: 14. Per germline, CDR1 KGHSH and CDR2 LQKENI. CDR3 size: 17 residues. CDR3 residues: CASSPFSRGRDASEAFF. Written as DNA, the CDR3 is TGTGCCAGCTCACCATTTTCCAGGGGGCGAGACGCGTCTGAAGCTTTCTTT.

This clone was seen once. The gene calls are TRBV29-1 and TRBJ2-7, with a tentative D call TRBD2 (5 bases). This CDR3 has 11 amino acids. Germline CDR1 reads SQVTM; CDR2 reads ANQGSEA. Trimming stripped 8 bases from V and 2 bases from J, with 10 bases between. The CDR3 loop is CSYLGTYEQYF. The CDR3 nucleotides read TGCAGCTATCTCGGGACCTACGAGCAGTACTTC.

This chain uses TRBV19 with TRBJ1-2; D is unclear. CDR3 length equals 14 residues. V lost 2 bases and J 3 bases, leaving 10 bases between the germline ends. The V gene's germline CDR1 is LNHDA and CDR2 SQIVND (reference sequence). CDR3 region: CASSIRTADYGYTF. CDR3 nucleotide sequence: TGTGCCAGTAGTATAAGAACAGCGGACTATGGCTACACCTTC.

CDR3 residues: CASSYRAGEGELFF. The DNA for the CDR3 is TGTGCCAGCAGTTATAGGGCAGGGGAGGGGGAGCTGTTTTTT. The chain links TRBV6-6 to TRBJ2-2; a weak D match, TRBD1 (6 bases). CDR3 length: 14 residues. The germline CDR1 and CDR2 sequences are MNHNY and SVGAGI (reference sequence). V lost 3 bases and J 8 bases, leaving 13 bases between the germline ends.

The chain carries TRBV7-9 and TRBJ2-1; D remains unclear. CDR3 length: 15 residues. Germline assignment: CDR1 SEHNR and CDR2 FQNEAQ (reference sequence). V gave up 5 bases and J gave up 5 bases, with 16 bases separating them. Here the CDR3 reads CASSPPHRGDNEQFF. In nucleotides, the CDR3 is TGTGCCAGCAGCCCTCCTCACCGAGGCGACAATGAGCAGTTCTTC.

The genes are TRBV29-1 and TRBJ1-1, with a tentative D call TRBD1 (5 bases). V gave up 2 bases and J gave up 0 bases, with 10 bases separating them. Germline loops: CDR1 SQVTM, CDR2 ANQGSEA. This CDR3 comprises 14 residues. Here the CDR3 DNA reads TGCAGCGTTGAAACAAAGGGACTGAACACTGAAGCTTTCTTT. Translation gives CSVETKGLNTEAFF.

The CDR3 protein is CASSPVTPTSGNTIYF. In DNA, the CDR3 is TGTGCCAGCTCACCAGTAACTCCGACCTCTGGAAACACCATATATTTT. The gene calls are TRBV18 and TRBJ1-3; D unresolved. Germline V gene lookup returns CDR1 KGHSH and CDR2 LQKENI. The CDR3 is 16 amino acids. The V end was cut by 2 bases, the J end by 0 bases, with 11 bases between.

The V and J genes are TRBV11-2 and TRBJ2-5; no clear D. The V gene lost 3 bases and the J gene lost 2 bases, with 7 bases spanning the gap. CDR3 length: 13 amino acids. Germline CDR1 SGHAT, CDR2 FQNNGV. In nucleotides, the CDR3 is TGTGCCAGCAGCTTTAGCAGTCAAGAGACCCAGTACTTC. This encodes CASSFSSQETQYF.

J is TRBJ2-7 and V is TRBV7-9; D is possibly TRBD2 (5 bases). V was trimmed by 5 bases and J by 2 bases, leaving 19 bases between them. Per the germline V gene, CDR1 is SEHNR and CDR2 is FQNEAQ (reference sequence). The CDR3 totals 16 residues. CDR3 sequence: CASSPGESSSPYEQYF. The CDR3 bases are TGTGCCAGCAGCCCTGGTGAATCTAGCAGTCCCTACGAGCAGTACTTC.

The V call is TRBV6-4, the J call TRBJ1-5; 7 nucleotides line up with TRBD1. This CDR3 has 15 residues. Looked up from germline, CDR1 is MRHNA and CDR2 is SNTAGT. Trimming at V came to 6 bases and at J to 5 bases, leaving 10 bases not matched to a gene. CDR3 sequence reads: CASRQPGQLDQPQHF. In DNA form, the CDR3 reads TGTGCCAGCAGGCAACCGGGACAGCTAGATCAGCCCCAGCATTTT.

The CDR3 DNA is TGTGCCAGCAGTGCAGACTCAGGGTTTATCCAGCCCCAGCATTTT. It yields the protein CASSADSGFIQPQHF. J is TRBJ1-5 and V is TRBV28; a possible D gene is TRBD1 (5 bases). The germline V gene encodes CDR1 MDHEN and CDR2 SYDVKM. V was clipped by 5 bases and J by 7 bases, with 18 bases between them. CDR3 length: 15 amino acids.

V gene TRBV6-5 combines with J gene TRBJ2-2; D remains ambiguous. V lost 2 bases and J 5 bases, leaving 3 bases between the germline ends. CDR1 and CDR2 (germline): MNHEY, SVGAGI. The CDR3 contains 12 residues. The CDR3 sequence: CASSYETGELFF. In DNA form, the CDR3 reads TGTGCCAGCAGTTACGAAACCGGGGAGCTGTTTTTT.

This rearrangement joins TRBV28 to TRBJ2-6, with D tentatively TRBD1 (5 bases). Germline CDR1 reads MDHEN; CDR2 reads SYDVKM. Trimming cost V 9 bases and J 0 bases, with 12 bases left between them. This CDR3 comprises 15 residues. The CDR3 is CASSGRPSGANVLTF. The DNA of the CDR3 is TGTGCCAGTTCAGGGCGTCCCTCTGGGGCCAACGTCCTGACTTTC. Supplemented by reference TRBV28 and TRBJ2-6, the full variable domain reads DVKVTQSSRYLVKRTGEKVFLECVQDMDHENMFWYRQDPGLGLRLIYFSYDVKMKEKGDIPEGYSVSREKKERFSLILESASTNQTSMYLCASSGRPSGANVLTFGAGSRLTVL.

This clone has only one observation. The chain links TRBV6-1 to TRBJ1-3; 7 bases align to TRBD1. Looked up from germline, CDR1 is MNHNS and CDR2 is SASEGT. This CDR3 spans 16 amino acids. V was pared by 3 bases and J by 0 bases, with 5 bases of the junction left unmatched. The CDR3 DNA is TGTGCCAGCAGTGAGGCCGGGACAGCCTCTGGAAACACCATATATTTT. This translates into CASSEAGTASGNTIYF.

The chain employs TRBV13 and TRBJ1-2, with 7 bases lining up with TRBD1. The CDR3 spans 14 residues. The J segment lost 7 bases and the V segment lost 5 bases, leaving 10 bases of the junction unmatched. Germline V gene data show CDR1 as PRHDT and CDR2 as FYEKMQ (reference sequence). CDR3 amino acids: CASSTTGVEGGYTF. DNA of the CDR3: TGTGCCAGCAGCACCACAGGGGTGGAGGGTGGCTACACCTTC.

This chain uses TRBV27 with TRBJ2-1; a weak D match, TRBD2 (6 bases). Germline values: CDR1 MNHEY, CDR2 SMNVEV (reference sequence). CDR3 length: 16 residues. V dropped 2 bases and J dropped 0 bases, with 11 bases sitting between them. Here the CDR3 reads CASSLLSGSSYNEQFF. CDR3 nucleotide sequence: TGTGCCAGCAGTTTACTTAGCGGAAGCTCCTACAATGAGCAGTTCTTC.

The chain recombines TRBV10-2 with TRBJ1-4; 7 bases align to TRBD1. The CDR3 totals 15 residues. CDR1 is WSHSY and CDR2 is SAAADI in the germline V gene. J lost 8 bases, V lost 4 bases, and 10 bases had no gene match. The CDR3 DNA reads TGCGCCAGCAGTGTTTTGTTTCGAGGGGGCGAAAAACTGTTTTTT. Amino acids: CASSVLFRGGEKLFF.